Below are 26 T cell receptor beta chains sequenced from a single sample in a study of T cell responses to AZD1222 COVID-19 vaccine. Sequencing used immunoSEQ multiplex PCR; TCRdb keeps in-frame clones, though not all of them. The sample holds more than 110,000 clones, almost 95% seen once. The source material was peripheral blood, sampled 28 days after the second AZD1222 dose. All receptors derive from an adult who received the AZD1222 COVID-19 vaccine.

The CDR3 loop reads CASSDQTRIGNSPLHF. Written as DNA, the CDR3 is TGTGCCAGCAGTGACCAGACGCGAATAGGGAATTCACCCCTCCACTTT. V gene TRBV6-1 combines with J gene TRBJ1-6; D not resolved. Germline lookup yields CDR1 MNHNS and CDR2 SASEGT. The CDR3 runs to 16 residues. V was clipped by 3 bases and J by 7 bases, with 16 bases between them.

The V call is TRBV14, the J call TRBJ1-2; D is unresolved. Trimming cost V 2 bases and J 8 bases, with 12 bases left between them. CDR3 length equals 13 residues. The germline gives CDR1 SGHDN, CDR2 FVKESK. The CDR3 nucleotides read TGTGCCAGCAGCCAACATCGGAGCTCGGGCTACACCTTC. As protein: CASSQHRSSGYTF.

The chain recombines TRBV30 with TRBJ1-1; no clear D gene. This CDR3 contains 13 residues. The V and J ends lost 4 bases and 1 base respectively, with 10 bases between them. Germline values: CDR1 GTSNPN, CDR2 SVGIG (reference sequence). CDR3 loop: CAWNRGRNTEAFF. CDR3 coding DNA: TGTGCCTGGAACCGAGGACGGAACACTGAAGCTTTCTTT.

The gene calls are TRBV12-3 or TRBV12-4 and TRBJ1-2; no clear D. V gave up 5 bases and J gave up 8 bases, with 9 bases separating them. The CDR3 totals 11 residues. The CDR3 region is CASSASFGYTF. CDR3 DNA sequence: TGTGCCAGCAGTGCCTCGTTCGGCTACACCTTC.

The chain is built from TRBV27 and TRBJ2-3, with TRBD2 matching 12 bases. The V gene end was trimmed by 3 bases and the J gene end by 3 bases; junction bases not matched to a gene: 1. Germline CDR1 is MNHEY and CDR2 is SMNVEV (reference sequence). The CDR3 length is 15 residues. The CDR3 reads CASSFTSGRTDTQYF. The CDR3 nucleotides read TGTGCCAGCAGTTTCACTAGCGGGAGGACAGATACGCAGTATTTT.

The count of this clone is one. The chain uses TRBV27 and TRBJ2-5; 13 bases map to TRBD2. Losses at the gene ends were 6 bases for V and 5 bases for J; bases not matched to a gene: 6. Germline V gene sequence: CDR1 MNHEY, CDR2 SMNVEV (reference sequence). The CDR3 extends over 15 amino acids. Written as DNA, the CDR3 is TGTGCCAGCAGCCGGACTAGCGGGAGTGCCGAGACCCAGTACTTC. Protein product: CASSRTSGSAETQYF.

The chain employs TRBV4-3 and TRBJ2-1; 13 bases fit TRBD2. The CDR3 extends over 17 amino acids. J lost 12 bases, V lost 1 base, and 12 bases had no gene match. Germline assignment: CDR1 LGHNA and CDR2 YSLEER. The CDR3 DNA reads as TGCGCCAGCAGCCAAGTCGGACTAGCGGGAGCTGCAATGGGGCAGTTCTTC. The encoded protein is CASSQVGLAGAAMGQFF.

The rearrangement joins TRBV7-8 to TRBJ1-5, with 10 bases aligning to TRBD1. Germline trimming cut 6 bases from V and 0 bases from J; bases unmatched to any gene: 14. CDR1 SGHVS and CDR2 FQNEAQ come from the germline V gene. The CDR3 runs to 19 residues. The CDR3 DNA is TGTGCCAGCAGTTCTAATGATGGGACAGGGGCTTATAGCAATCAGCCCCAGCATTTT. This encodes CASSSNDGTGAYSNQPQHF.

DNA for the CDR3: TGTGCCAGTAGTGCACGACAGGGGACGAACACTGAAGCTTTCTTT. Translated: CASSARQGTNTEAFF. The chain links TRBV19 to TRBJ1-1, with TRBD1 matching over 8 bases. V was clipped by 5 bases and J by 1 base; unmatched bases: 6. The CDR3 has 15 amino acids. From germline, CDR1 is LNHDA and CDR2 SQIVND (reference sequence).

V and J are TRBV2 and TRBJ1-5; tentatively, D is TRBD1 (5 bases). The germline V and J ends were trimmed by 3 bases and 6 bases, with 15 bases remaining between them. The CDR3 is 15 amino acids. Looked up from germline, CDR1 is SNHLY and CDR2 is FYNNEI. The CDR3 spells CASSEPREIGQPQHF. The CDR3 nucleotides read TGTGCCAGCAGTGAGCCCAGGGAGATCGGTCAGCCCCAGCATTTT.

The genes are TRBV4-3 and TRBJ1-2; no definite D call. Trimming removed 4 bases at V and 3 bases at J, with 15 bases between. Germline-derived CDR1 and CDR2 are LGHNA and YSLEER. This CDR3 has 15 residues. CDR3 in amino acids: CASSPGRIGHYGYTF. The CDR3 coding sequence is TGCGCCAGCAGCCCGGGGAGAATTGGCCACTATGGCTACACCTTC.

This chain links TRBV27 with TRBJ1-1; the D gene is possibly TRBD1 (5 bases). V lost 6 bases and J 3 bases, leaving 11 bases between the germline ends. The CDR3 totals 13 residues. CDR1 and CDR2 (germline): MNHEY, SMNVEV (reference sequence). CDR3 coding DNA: TGTGCCAGCAGGTCCTGGGGGGACACTGAAGCTTTCTTT. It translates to CASRSWGDTEAFF.

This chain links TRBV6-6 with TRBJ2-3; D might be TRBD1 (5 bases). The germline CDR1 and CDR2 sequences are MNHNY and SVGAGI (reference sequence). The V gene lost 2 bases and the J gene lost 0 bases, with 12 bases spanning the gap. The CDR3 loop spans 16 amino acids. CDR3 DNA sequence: TGTGCCAGCAGTTACGGGGTCAGGGCTAGCACAGATACGCAGTATTTT. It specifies CASSYGVRASTDTQYF.

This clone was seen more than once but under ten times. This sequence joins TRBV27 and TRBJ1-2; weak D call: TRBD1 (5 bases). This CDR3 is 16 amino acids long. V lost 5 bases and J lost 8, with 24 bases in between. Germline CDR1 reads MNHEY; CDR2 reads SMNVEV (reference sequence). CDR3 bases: TGTGCCAGCAGTCCTATTCCGGGACTCATAACCGGGGGCTACACCTTC. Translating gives CASSPIPGLITGGYTF.

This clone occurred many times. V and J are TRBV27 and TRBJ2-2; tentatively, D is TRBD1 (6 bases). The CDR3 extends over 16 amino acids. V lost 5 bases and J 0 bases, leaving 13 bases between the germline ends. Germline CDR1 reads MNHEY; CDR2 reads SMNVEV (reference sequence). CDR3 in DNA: TGTGCCAGCAGTATCCATTACAGGGCGAACACCGGGGAGCTGTTTTTT. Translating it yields CASSIHYRANTGELFF.

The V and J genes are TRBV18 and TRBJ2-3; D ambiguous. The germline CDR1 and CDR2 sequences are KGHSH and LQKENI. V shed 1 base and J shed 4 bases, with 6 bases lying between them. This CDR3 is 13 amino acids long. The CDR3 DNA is TGTGCCAGCTCACCACTCGAGGCAGATACGCAGTATTTT. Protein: CASSPLEADTQYF.

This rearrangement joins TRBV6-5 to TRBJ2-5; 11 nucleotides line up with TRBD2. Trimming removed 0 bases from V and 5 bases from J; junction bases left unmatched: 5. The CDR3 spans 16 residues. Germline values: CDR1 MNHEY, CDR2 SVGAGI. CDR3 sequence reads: CASSYSTSGRHETQYF. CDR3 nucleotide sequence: TGTGCCAGCAGTTACTCAACTAGCGGGAGACACGAGACCCAGTACTTC.

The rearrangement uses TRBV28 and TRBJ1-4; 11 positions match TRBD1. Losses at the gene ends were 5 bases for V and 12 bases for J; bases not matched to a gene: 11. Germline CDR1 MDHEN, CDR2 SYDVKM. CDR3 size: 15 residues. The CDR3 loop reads CASSPPTGQGAQLFF. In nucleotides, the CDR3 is TGTGCCAGCAGTCCCCCCACTGGACAGGGGGCCCAACTGTTTTTT.

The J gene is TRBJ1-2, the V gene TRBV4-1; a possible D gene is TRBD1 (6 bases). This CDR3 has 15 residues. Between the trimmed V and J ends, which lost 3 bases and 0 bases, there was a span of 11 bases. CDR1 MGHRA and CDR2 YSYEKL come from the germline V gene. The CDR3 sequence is CASSHKTGTNYGYTF. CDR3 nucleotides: TGCGCCAGCAGCCACAAGACAGGAACTAACTATGGCTACACCTTC.

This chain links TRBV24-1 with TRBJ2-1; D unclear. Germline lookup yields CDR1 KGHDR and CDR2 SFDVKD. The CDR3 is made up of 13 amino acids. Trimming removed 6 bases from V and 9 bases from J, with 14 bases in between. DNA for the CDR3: TGTGCCACCAGTAGAGGCACTCAAAGTGAGCAGTTCTTC. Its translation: CATSRGTQSEQFF.

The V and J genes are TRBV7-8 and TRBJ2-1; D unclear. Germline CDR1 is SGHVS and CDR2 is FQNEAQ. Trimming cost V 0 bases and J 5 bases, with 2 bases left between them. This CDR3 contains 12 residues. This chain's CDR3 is CASSLAHNEQFF. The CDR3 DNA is TGTGCCAGCAGCTTAGCACACAATGAGCAGTTCTTC.

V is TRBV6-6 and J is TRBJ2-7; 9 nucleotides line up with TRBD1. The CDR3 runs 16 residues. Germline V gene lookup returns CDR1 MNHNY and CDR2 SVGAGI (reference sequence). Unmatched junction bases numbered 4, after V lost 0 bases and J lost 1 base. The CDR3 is CASSYSDRGGSYEQYF. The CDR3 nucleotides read TGTGCCAGCAGTTACTCGGACAGGGGAGGGTCCTACGAGCAGTACTTC.

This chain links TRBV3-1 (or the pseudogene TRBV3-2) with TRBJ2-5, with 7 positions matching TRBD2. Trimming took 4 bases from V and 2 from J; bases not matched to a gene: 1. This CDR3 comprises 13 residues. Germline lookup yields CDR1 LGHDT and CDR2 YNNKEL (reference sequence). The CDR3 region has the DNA TGTGCCAGCAGCCCAGCGGGACAAGAGACCCAGTACTTC. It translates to CASSPAGQETQYF.

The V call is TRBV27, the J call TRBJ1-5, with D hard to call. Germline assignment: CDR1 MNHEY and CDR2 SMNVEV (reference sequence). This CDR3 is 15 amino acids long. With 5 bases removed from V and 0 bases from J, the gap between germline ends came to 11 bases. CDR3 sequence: CASSPLGYSNQPQHF. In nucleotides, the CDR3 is TGTGCCAGCAGTCCCTTGGGGTATAGCAATCAGCCCCAGCATTTT.

Here the CDR3 DNA reads TGCGCCAGCAGCCAAGAGGCACCCCCCTCTGGGGCCAACGTCCTGACTTTC. Translating it yields CASSQEAPPSGANVLTF. The chain combines TRBV4-3 with TRBJ2-6; no firm D call. V was cut by 0 bases and J by 0 bases, with 9 bases left in between. CDR3 size: 17 residues. The germline CDR1 and CDR2 sequences are LGHNA and YSLEER.

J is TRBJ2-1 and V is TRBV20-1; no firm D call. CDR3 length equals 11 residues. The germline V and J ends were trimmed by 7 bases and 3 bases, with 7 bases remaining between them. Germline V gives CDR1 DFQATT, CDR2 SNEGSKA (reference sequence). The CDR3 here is CSGARYNEQFF. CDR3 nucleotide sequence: TGCAGTGGGGCCCGCTACAATGAGCAGTTCTTC.